This T cell receptor beta chain was recorded in a study of CD8 T cells in Susac syndrome. Germline CDR1 GTSNPN, CDR2 SVGIG (reference sequence). The CDR3 extends over 15 amino acids. Trimming left V 5 bases short and J 4 bases short, with 20 bases between. Reverse transcription of roughly 0.5 to 1 ug RNA used random hexamers. TCRdb re-called the immunoSEQ multiplex PCR reads through MiXCR, storing one row per CDR3 protein. The sample holds 100,000 to 150,000 distinct CDR3 sequences; around 92% are singletons and the top ten take roughly 0.094%. The receptor was isolated from a human donor with multiple sclerosis. J is TRBJ1-1 and V is TRBV30; no firm D call. The sequencing input was CD4+ T cells from PBMCs. The CDR3 is CAWGLRYKGGTEAFF. The CDR3, as DNA: TGTGCCTGGGGCCTCCGATACAAAGGTGGCACTGAAGCTTTCTTT.